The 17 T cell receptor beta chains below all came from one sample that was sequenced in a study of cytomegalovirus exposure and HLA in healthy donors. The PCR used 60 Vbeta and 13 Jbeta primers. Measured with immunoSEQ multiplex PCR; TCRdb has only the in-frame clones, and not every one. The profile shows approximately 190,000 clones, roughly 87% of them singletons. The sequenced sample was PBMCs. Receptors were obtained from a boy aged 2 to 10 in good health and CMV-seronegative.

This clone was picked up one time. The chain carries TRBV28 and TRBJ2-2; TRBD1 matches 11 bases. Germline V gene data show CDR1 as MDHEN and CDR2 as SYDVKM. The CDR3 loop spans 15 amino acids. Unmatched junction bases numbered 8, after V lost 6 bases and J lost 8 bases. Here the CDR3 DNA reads TGTGCCAGCAGAACGCGGACAGGGGGCTTTGGGGAGCTGTTTTTT. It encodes CASRTRTGGFGELFF. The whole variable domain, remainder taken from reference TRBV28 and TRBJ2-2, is DVKVTQSSRYLVKRTGEKVFLECVQDMDHENMFWYRQDPGLGLRLIYFSYDVKMKEKGDIPEGYSVSREKKERFSLILESASTNQTSMYLCASRTRTGGFGELFFGEGSRLTVL.

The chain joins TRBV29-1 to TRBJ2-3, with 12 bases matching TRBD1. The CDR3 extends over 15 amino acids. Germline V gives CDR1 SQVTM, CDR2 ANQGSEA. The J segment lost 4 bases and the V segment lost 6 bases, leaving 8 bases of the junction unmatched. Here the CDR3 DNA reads TGCAGCGTAGACGGGACAGGGGGCGGGGCAGATACGCAGTATTTT. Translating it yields CSVDGTGGGADTQYF.

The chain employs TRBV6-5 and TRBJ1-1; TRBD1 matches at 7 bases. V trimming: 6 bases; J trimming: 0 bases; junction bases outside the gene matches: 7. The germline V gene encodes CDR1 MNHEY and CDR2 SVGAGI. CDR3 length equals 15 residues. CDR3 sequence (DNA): TGTGCCAGCAGGGATACAGGGGCCGTGAACACTGAAGCTTTCTTT. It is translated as CASRDTGAVNTEAFF.

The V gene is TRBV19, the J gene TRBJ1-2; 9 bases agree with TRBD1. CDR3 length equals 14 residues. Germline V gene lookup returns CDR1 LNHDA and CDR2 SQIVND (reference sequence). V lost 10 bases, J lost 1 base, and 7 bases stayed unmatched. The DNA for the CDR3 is TGTGCCACCTCAGGGACAGGGAATAACTATGGCTACACCTTC. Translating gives CATSGTGNNYGYTF.

CDR3 nucleotides: TGTGCCAGCTCACAATCCGACGGAGACACTGAAGCTTTCTTT. It specifies CASSQSDGDTEAFF. The V gene is TRBV18, the J gene TRBJ1-1; D gene ambiguous. In germline, CDR1 is KGHSH, CDR2 LQKENI. V was pared by 4 bases and J by 3 bases, with 12 bases between. The CDR3 extends over 14 amino acids.

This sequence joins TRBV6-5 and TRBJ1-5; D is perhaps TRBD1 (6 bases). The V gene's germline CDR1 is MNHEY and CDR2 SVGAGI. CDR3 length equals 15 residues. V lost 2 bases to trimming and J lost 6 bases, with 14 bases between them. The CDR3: CASSYLGAVGQPQHF. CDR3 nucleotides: TGTGCCAGCAGTTACCTGGGGGCTGTGGGTCAGCCCCAGCATTTT.

This chain's CDR3 is CASSTRQGADTQYF. CDR3 DNA: TGTGCCAGCAGCACCCGACAGGGAGCAGATACGCAGTATTTT. J is TRBJ2-3 and V is TRBV7-9; 7 positions agree with TRBD1. From germline, CDR1 is SEHNR and CDR2 FQNEAQ (reference sequence). The V gene end was trimmed by 5 bases and the J gene end by 4 bases; junction bases not matched to a gene: 6. There are 14 residues in the CDR3.

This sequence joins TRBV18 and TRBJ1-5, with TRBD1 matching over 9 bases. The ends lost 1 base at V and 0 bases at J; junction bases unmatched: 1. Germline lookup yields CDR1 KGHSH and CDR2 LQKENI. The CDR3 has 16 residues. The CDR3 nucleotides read TGTGCCAGCTCACCACAACAGGGGGCTAGCAATCAGCCCCAGCATTTT. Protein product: CASSPQQGASNQPQHF.

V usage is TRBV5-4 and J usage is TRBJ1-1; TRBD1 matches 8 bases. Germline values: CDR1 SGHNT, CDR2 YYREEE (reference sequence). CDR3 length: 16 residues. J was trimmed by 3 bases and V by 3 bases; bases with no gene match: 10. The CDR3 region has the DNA TGTGCCAGCAGCTCGCAGGGGGCGAGGAGTTACACTGAAGCTTTCTTT. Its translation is CASSSQGARSYTEAFF.

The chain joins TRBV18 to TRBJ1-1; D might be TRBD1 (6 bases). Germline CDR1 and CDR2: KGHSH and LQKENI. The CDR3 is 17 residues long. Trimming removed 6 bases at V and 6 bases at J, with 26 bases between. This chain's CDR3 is CASSLVKTGQSGAEAFF. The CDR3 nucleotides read TGTGCCAGCTCCCTTGTTAAAACCGGACAGAGTGGGGCTGAAGCTTTCTTT.

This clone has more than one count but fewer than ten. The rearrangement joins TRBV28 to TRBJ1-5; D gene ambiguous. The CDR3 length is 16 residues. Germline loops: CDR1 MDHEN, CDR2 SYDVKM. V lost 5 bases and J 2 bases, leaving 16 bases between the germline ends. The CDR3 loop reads CASSRYGPEGNQPQHF. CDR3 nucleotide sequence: TGTGCCAGCAGTCGGTACGGGCCGGAGGGCAATCAGCCCCAGCATTTT.

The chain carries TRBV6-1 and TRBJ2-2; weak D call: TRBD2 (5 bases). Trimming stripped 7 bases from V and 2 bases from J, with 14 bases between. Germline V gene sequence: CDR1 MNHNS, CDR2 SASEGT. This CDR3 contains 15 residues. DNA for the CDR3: TGTGCCAGCAATCGGGCCACGGGAAACACCGGGGAGCTGTTTTTT. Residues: CASNRATGNTGELFF.

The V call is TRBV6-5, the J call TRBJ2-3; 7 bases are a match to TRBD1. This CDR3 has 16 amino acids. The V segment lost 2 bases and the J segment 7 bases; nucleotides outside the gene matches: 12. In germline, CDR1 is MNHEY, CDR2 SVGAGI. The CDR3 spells CASSYRTGTATNTQYF. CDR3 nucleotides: TGTGCCAGCAGTTACCGTACCGGGACAGCTACTAATACGCAGTATTTT.

The CDR3 spells CASSSQREGSGELFF. As DNA, the CDR3 is TGTGCCAGCTCATCACAGCGGGAGGGCTCCGGGGAGCTGTTTTTT. This chain joins TRBV18 and TRBJ2-2; 10 bases are shared with TRBD2. The V gene end was trimmed by 5 bases and the J gene end by 6 bases; junction bases not matched to a gene: 6. Germline loops: CDR1 KGHSH, CDR2 LQKENI. This CDR3 contains 15 residues.

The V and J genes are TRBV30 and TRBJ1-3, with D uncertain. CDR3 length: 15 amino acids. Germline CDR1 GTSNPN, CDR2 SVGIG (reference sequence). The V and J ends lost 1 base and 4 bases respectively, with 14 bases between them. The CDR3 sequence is CAWSDGVPSGNTIYF. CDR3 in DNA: TGTGCCTGGAGTGACGGGGTTCCCTCCGGAAACACCATATATTTT. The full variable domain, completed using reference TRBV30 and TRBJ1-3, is SQTIHQWPATLVQPVGSPLSLECTVEGTSNPNLYWYRQAAGRGLQLLFYSVGIGQISSEVPQNLSASRPQDRQFILSSKKLLLSDSGFYLCAWSDGVPSGNTIYFGEGSWLTVV.

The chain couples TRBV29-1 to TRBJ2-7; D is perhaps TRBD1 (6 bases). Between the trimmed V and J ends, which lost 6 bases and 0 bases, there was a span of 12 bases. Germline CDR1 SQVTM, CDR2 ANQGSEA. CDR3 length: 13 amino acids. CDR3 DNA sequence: TGCAGCGTCGGGACACTCCACTCCTACGAGCAGTACTTC. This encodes CSVGTLHSYEQYF.

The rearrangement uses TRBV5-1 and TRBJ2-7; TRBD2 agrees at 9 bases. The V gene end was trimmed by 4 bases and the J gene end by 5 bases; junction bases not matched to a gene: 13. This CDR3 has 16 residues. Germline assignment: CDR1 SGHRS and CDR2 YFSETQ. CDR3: CASSKLGRGGLDEQYF. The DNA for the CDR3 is TGCGCCAGCAGCAAATTGGGGCGGGGGGGCCTGGACGAGCAGTACTTC.